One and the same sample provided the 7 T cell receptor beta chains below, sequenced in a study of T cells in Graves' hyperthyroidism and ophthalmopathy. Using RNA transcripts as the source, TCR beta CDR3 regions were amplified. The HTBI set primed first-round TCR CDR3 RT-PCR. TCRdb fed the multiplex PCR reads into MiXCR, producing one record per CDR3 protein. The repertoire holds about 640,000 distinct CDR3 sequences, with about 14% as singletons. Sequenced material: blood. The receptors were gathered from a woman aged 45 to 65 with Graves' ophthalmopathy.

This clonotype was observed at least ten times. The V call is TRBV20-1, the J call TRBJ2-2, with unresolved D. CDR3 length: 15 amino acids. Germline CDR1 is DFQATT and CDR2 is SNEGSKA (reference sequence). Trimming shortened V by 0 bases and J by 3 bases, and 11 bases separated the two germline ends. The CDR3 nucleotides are TGCAGTGCTAGAGATCTGAAGGGATACACCGGGGAGCTGTTTTTT. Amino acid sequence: CSARDLKGYTGELFF.

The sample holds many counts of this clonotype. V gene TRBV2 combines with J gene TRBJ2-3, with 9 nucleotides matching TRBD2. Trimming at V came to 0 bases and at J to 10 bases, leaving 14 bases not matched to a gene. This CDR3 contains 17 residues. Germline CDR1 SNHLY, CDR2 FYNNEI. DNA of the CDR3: TGTGCCAGCAGTGAAGCTTGGGGAGCGGGAGGAAGGTCGGCGCAGTATTTT. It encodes CASSEAWGAGGRSAQYF.

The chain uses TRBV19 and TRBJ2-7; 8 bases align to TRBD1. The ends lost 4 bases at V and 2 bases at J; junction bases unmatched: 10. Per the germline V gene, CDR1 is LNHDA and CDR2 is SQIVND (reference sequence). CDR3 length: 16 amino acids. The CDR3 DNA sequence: TGTGCCAGTAGTAAAGGACAGGGCGAAGGGCCCTACGAGCAGTACTTC. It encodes CASSKGQGEGPYEQYF.

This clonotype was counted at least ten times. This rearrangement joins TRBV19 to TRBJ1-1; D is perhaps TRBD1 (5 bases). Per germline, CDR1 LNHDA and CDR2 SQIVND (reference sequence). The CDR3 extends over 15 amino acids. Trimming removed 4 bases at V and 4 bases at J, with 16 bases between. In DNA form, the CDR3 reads TGTGCCAGTAGTACTCAGTTCGGGAGGGGCACTGAAGCTTTCTTT. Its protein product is CASSTQFGRGTEAFF.

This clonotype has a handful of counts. CDR3: CASRHTSSPYEQYF. The CDR3 DNA reads TGTGCCAGCAGACATACTAGCTCTCCCTACGAGCAGTACTTC. The chain is built from TRBV7-9 and TRBJ2-7; a possible D gene is TRBD2 (6 bases). This CDR3 region has 14 residues. With 6 bases removed from V and 2 bases from J, the gap between germline ends came to 14 bases. From germline, CDR1 is SEHNR and CDR2 FQNEAQ (reference sequence).

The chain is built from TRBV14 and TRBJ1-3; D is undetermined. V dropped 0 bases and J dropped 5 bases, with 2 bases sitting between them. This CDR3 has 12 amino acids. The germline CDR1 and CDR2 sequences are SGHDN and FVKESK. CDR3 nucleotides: TGTGCCAGCAGCCAAGAACGAAACACCATATATTTT. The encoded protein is CASSQERNTIYF.

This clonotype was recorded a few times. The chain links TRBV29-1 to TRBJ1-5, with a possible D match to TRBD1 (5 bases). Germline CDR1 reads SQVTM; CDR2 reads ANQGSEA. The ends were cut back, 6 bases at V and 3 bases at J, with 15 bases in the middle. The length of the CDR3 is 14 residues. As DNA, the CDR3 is TGCAGCGTCCAAGGGTCACAGGCCAATCAGCCCCAGCATTTT. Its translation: CSVQGSQANQPQHF.